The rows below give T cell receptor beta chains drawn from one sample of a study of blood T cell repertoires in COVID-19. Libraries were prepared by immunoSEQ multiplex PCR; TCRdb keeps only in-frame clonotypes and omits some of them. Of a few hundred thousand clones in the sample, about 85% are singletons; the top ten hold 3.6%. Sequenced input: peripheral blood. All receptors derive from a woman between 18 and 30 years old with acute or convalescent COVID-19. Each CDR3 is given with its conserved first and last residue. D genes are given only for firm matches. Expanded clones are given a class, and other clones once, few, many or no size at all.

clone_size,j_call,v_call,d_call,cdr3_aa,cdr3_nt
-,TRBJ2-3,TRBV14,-,CASSRITSGTDTQYF,TGTGCCAGCAGCCGAATTACTTCGGGGACAGATACGCAGTATTTT
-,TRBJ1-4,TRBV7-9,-,CASSPKGVSEKLFF,TGTGCCAGCAGCCCAAAGGGGGTCAGTGAAAAACTGTTTTTT
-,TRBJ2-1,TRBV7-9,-,CASSLVPSAYNEQFF,TGTGCCAGCAGCTTAGTCCCTAGCGCCTACAATGAGCAGTTCTTC
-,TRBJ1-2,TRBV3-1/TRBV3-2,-,CASSQDSVRRFYGYTF,TGTGCCAGCAGCCAAGACAGCGTGCGGCGTTTCTATGGCTACACCTTC
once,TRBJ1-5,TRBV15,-,CATSRAGANQPQHF,TGTGCCACCAGCAGAGCAGGGGCCAATCAGCCCCAGCATTTT
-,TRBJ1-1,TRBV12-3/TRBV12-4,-,CASSLREEAFF,TGTGCCAGCAGTTTACGGGAGGAAGCTTTCTTT
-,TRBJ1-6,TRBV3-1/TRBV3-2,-,CASSTPAASSYNSPLHF,TGTGCCAGCAGTACCCCGGCGGCTAGCTCCTATAATTCACCCCTCCACTTT
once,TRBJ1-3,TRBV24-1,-,CAPKGESSGNTIYF,TGTGCCCCGAAGGGGGAGAGCTCTGGAAACACCATATATTTT
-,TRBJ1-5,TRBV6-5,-,CASSPIDSLGQPQHF,TGTGCCAGCAGTCCTATTGACAGCCTGGGGCAGCCCCAGCATTTT
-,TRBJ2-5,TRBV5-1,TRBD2,CASSLRTSGGPQETQYF,TGCGCCAGCAGCTTGAGGACTAGCGGGGGGCCACAAGAGACCCAGTACTTC
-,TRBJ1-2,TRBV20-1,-,CSASTGPGFGYTF,TGCAGTGCTAGTACAGGGCCCGGGTTTGGCTACACCTTC
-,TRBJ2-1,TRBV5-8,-,CASSPGGTELYNEQFF,TGTGCCAGCAGTCCAGGCGGGACAGAACTTTACAATGAGCAGTTCTTC
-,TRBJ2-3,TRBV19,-,CASSMGPGSTDTQYF,TGTGCCAGTAGTATGGGCCCAGGTTCCACAGATACGCAGTATTTT
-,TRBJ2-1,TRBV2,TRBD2,CASTREGLGGEQFF,TGTGCCAGCACGCGGGAGGGCCTCGGGGGTGAGCAGTTCTTC
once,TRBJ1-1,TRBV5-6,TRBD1,CASSLMIGQGNTEAFF,TGTGCCAGCAGCTTGATGATCGGACAGGGGAACACTGAAGCTTTCTTT
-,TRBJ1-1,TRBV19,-,CASSIFGSLMNTEAFF,TGTGCCAGTAGTATATTCGGGAGCCTGATGAACACTGAAGCTTTCTTT
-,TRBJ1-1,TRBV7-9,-,CASNSPMGPLEAFF,TGTGCCAGCAACTCTCCTATGGGCCCACTGGAAGCTTTCTTT
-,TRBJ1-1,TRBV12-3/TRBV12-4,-,CASRPGDRTEAFF,TGTGCCAGCAGGCCAGGGGATCGCACTGAAGCTTTCTTT
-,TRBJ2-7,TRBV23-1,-,CASSQPHPGSYEQYF,TGCGCCAGCAGTCAACCCCACCCGGGCTCCTACGAGCAGTACTTC
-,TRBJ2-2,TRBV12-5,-,CASGLVLFGRERGTGELFF,TGTGCTAGTGGTTTGGTCTTATTTGGCAGGGAGAGGGGGACCGGGGAGCTGTTTTTT
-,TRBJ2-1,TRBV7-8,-,CASSYQDNEQFF,TGTGCCAGCAGCTACCAGGACAATGAGCAGTTCTTC
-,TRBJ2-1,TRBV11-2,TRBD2,CASSLASGGAANEQFF,TGTGCCAGCAGCTTAGCTAGCGGGGGGGCCGCCAATGAGCAGTTCTTC
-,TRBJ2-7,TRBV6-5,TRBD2,CASSYSRSGGYYEQYF,TGTGCCAGCAGTTACTCGCGTAGCGGGGGGTACTACGAGCAGTACTTC
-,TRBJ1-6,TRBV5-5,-,CASSLQGDSPLHF,TGTGCCAGCAGCTTGCAAGGGGATTCACCCCTCCACTTT
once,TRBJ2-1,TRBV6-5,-,CASSISIGSGNEQFF,TGTGCCAGCAGCATTTCTATCGGGAGCGGGAATGAGCAGTTCTTC
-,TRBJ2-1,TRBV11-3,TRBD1,CATDSGTGCYNEQFF,TGTGCCACCGACTCCGGGACAGGGTGCTACAATGAGCAGTTCTTC
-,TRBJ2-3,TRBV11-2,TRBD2,CASSLRTSGTSTDTQYF,TGTGCCAGCAGCTTGCGGACTAGCGGGACTAGCACAGATACGCAGTATTTT
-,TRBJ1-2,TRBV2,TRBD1,CASRDGDRGYTF,TGTGCCAGCAGGGACGGGGACAGGGGGTATACCTTC
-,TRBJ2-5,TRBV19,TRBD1,CASSRRDSVQETQYF,TGTGCCAGTAGTAGACGGGACAGCGTACAAGAGACCCAGTACTTC
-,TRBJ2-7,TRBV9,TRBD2,CASSAGLAGLYEQYF,TGTGCCAGCAGCGCCGGACTAGCGGGCCTCTACGAGCAGTACTTC
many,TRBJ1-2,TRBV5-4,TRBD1,CASTPGQGANNYGYTF,TGTGCCAGCACCCCGGGACAGGGGGCGAATAACTATGGCTACACCTTC
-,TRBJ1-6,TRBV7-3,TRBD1,CASSPGDSNNSPLHF,TGTGCCAGCAGCCCCGGGGACAGCAATAATTCACCCCTCCACTTT
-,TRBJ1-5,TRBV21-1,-,CASSKLSGIQGPDQPQHF,TGTGCCAGCAGCAAACTTTCTGGAATTCAGGGCCCTGATCAGCCCCAGCATTTT
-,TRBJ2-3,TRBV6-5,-,CASSSGLVDTQYF,TGTGCCAGCAGTTCAGGCCTCGTGGATACGCAGTATTTT
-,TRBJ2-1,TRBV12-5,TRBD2,CASGQRGLAGGGTWNEQFF,TGTGCTAGTGGCCAACGTGGACTAGCGGGAGGTGGTACTTGGAATGAGCAGTTCTTC
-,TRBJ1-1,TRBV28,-,CASSLQLTEAFF,TGTGCCAGCAGTCTTCAGTTGACTGAAGCTTTCTTT
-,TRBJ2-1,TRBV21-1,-,CASSNFQGQNYNEQFF,TGTGCCAGCAGCAATTTTCAGGGACAAAACTACAATGAGCAGTTCTTC
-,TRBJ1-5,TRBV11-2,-,CASSPDTNQPQHF,TGTGCCAGCAGCCCGGACACAAATCAGCCCCAGCATTTT